The rows below give T cell receptor beta chains drawn from one sample of a study of blood T cell repertoires in COVID-19. Measured with immunoSEQ multiplex PCR; TCRdb has only the in-frame clones, and not every one. The sample yields 130,000 or so clones, about 86% seen once. Sequencing was carried out using peripheral blood. The receptors were sampled from an older woman with acute or convalescent COVID-19. The CDR3 runs from the conserved cysteine through the conserved F or W. Fields, in order: J gene, D gene, V gene, clone size, CDR3 DNA, CDR3 protein. A D gene is named only where the DNA matches it firmly. Some rows have no size entry. The others give once, few or many, or a class for an expanded clone.

j_call: TRBJ1-5; d_call: NA; v_call: TRBV4-3; clone_size: NA; cdr3_nt: TGCGCCAGCAGCCTCACTAGGGGGTATCAGCCCCAGCATTTT; cdr3_aa: CASSLTRGYQPQHF
j_call: TRBJ2-3; d_call: NA; v_call: TRBV12-1; clone_size: NA; cdr3_nt: TGTGCCAGTATGGCGCGGGAGGTAAGTATGGATACGCAGTATTTT; cdr3_aa: CASMAREVSMDTQYF
j_call: TRBJ2-3; d_call: NA; v_call: TRBV24-1; clone_size: NA; cdr3_nt: TGTGCCACGGAAGGGGGAATTGGGACAGATACGCAGTATTTT; cdr3_aa: CATEGGIGTDTQYF
j_call: TRBJ1-3; d_call: NA; v_call: TRBV28; clone_size: NA; cdr3_nt: TGTGCCAGCAAAACCGGGGGTTCGGGCTCTGGAAACACCATATATTTT; cdr3_aa: CASKTGGSGSGNTIYF
j_call: TRBJ2-3; d_call: NA; v_call: TRBV5-1; clone_size: NA; cdr3_nt: TGCGCCAGCAGCTTGGCTGCGGGGAGAGATACGCAGTATTTT; cdr3_aa: CASSLAAGRDTQYF
j_call: TRBJ1-5; d_call: NA; v_call: TRBV6-5; clone_size: NA; cdr3_nt: TGTGCCAGCAGGGCAACAGGGATCGGGAATCAGCCCCAGCATTTT; cdr3_aa: CASRATGIGNQPQHF
j_call: TRBJ2-7; d_call: TRBD1; v_call: TRBV27; clone_size: NA; cdr3_nt: TGTGCCAGCAGCCGTTCCAACAGGGGGAGCTCCTACGAGCAGTACTTC; cdr3_aa: CASSRSNRGSSYEQYF
j_call: TRBJ1-5; d_call: NA; v_call: TRBV25-1; clone_size: NA; cdr3_nt: TGTGCCAGCAGTGGCGGGGTTGGGGGTCAGCCCCAGCATTTT; cdr3_aa: CASSGGVGGQPQHF
j_call: TRBJ2-3; d_call: TRBD1; v_call: TRBV4-3; clone_size: NA; cdr3_nt: TGCGCCAGCAGCCAAAGCCCAGGGGGCTTGGATACGCAGTATTTT; cdr3_aa: CASSQSPGGLDTQYF
j_call: TRBJ2-7; d_call: NA; v_call: TRBV5-1; clone_size: NA; cdr3_nt: TGCGCCAGCCGGGGGACAGTGGACTTATACGAGCAGTACTTC; cdr3_aa: CASRGTVDLYEQYF
j_call: TRBJ2-1; d_call: NA; v_call: TRBV7-2; clone_size: once; cdr3_nt: TGTGCCAGCAGCCCTCAGGGGCGCTCCTACAATGAGCAGTTCTTC; cdr3_aa: CASSPQGRSYNEQFF
j_call: TRBJ1-2; d_call: NA; v_call: TRBV27; clone_size: NA; cdr3_nt: TGTGCCAGCAGACACGCCACAGAGAACTATGGCTACACCTTC; cdr3_aa: CASRHATENYGYTF
j_call: TRBJ2-3; d_call: NA; v_call: TRBV6-2/TRBV6-3; clone_size: NA; cdr3_nt: TGTGCCAGCAGTTATTACTTAGCAGTTGATACGCAGTATTTT; cdr3_aa: CASSYYLAVDTQYF
j_call: TRBJ1-1; d_call: NA; v_call: TRBV6-5; clone_size: NA; cdr3_nt: TGTGCCAGCAGTTACTCGATCCCGACACCGAACACTGAAGCTTTCTTT; cdr3_aa: CASSYSIPTPNTEAFF
j_call: TRBJ2-6; d_call: TRBD1; v_call: TRBV4-2; clone_size: NA; cdr3_nt: TGTGCCAGCAGCCAAACCGGGACAGGGGGTCGCTCTGGGGCCAACGTCCTGACTTTC; cdr3_aa: CASSQTGTGGRSGANVLTF
j_call: TRBJ1-2; d_call: TRBD1; v_call: TRBV7-3; clone_size: NA; cdr3_nt: TGTGCCAGCAGCTTTCCCGGGACAGCCGTTAACTATGGCTACACCTTC; cdr3_aa: CASSFPGTAVNYGYTF
j_call: TRBJ2-7; d_call: NA; v_call: TRBV18; clone_size: NA; cdr3_nt: TGTGCCAGCTCGGACCCAGGGTCCTACGAGCAGTACTTC; cdr3_aa: CASSDPGSYEQYF
j_call: TRBJ2-7; d_call: NA; v_call: TRBV12-3/TRBV12-4; clone_size: NA; cdr3_nt: TGTGCCAGCAGTTTACTCGAGGATGGGGAGCAGTACTTC; cdr3_aa: CASSLLEDGEQYF
j_call: TRBJ1-6; d_call: TRBD1; v_call: TRBV5-1; clone_size: NA; cdr3_nt: TGCGCCAGCAGAGCCGGGACAGGGTCCTCCAATTCACCCCTCCACTTT; cdr3_aa: CASRAGTGSSNSPLHF
j_call: TRBJ1-1; d_call: NA; v_call: TRBV18; clone_size: NA; cdr3_nt: TGTGCCAGCTCAGCCGGGACAACGATTGAAGCTTTCTTT; cdr3_aa: CASSAGTTIEAFF
j_call: TRBJ2-1; d_call: NA; v_call: TRBV28; clone_size: NA; cdr3_nt: TGTGCCAGCACCCCCCGTCCCGGCAGGGGACTATACAATGAGCAGTTCTTC; cdr3_aa: CASTPRPGRGLYNEQFF
j_call: TRBJ2-1; d_call: TRBD2; v_call: TRBV5-4; clone_size: once; cdr3_nt: TGTGCCAGCAGCTTGGGTAGCGGGGGGTCACCCAATGAGCAGTTCTTC; cdr3_aa: CASSLGSGGSPNEQFF
j_call: TRBJ1-4; d_call: NA; v_call: TRBV19; clone_size: NA; cdr3_nt: TGTGCCAGTAGCATGCCCTCAGGGTATAGTGAAAAACTGTTTTTT; cdr3_aa: CASSMPSGYSEKLFF
j_call: TRBJ1-2; d_call: NA; v_call: TRBV5-1; clone_size: once; cdr3_nt: TGCGCCAGCAGCTTGGGGGTGGTATCGGGCTATGGCTACACCTTC; cdr3_aa: CASSLGVVSGYGYTF
j_call: TRBJ1-2; d_call: TRBD1; v_call: TRBV19; clone_size: NA; cdr3_nt: TGTGCCAGTAGTACGACAGGGGGGTATGGCTACACCTTC; cdr3_aa: CASSTTGGYGYTF
j_call: TRBJ2-7; d_call: NA; v_call: TRBV2; clone_size: NA; cdr3_nt: TGTGCCAGCAGTAGGGAATTGTCTAGCGACGTGAAGGAGCAGTACTTC; cdr3_aa: CASSRELSSDVKEQYF
j_call: TRBJ2-3; d_call: TRBD2; v_call: TRBV18; clone_size: NA; cdr3_nt: TGTGCCAGCTCACCCTTATTCGGACTAGCGGGGGGGGCCACAGATACGCAGTATTTT; cdr3_aa: CASSPLFGLAGGATDTQYF